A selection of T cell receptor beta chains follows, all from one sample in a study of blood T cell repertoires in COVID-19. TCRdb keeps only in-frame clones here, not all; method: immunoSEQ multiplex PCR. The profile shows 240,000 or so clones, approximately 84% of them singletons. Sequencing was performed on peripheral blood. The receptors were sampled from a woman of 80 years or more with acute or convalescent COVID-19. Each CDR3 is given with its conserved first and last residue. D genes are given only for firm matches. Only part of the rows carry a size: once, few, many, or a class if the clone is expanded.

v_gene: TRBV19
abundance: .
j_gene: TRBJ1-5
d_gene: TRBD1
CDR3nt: TGTGCCAGTAGTATAAGCCCAGGGGGCCGACAGCCCCAGCATTTT
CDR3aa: CASSISPGGRQPQHF

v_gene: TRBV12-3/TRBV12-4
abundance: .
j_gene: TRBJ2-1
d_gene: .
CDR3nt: TGTGCCAGCAGTTTAGCGATGCGGGGTGAGCAGTTCTTC
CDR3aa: CASSLAMRGEQFF

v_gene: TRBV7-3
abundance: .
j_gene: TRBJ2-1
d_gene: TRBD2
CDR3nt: TGTGCCAGCAGCCTTAGCGGGGGGGCCTACAATGAGCAGTTCTTC
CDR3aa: CASSLSGGAYNEQFF

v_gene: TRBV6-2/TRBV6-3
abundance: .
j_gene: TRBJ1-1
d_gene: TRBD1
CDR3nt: TGTGCCAGCAGTTACTCTCCGGGACAGGGCACTGAAGCTTTCTTT
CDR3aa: CASSYSPGQGTEAFF

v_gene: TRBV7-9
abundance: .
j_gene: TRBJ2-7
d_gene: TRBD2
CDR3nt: TGTGCCAGCAGCTTTGGACTAGCGGGAGGACCAGGGGCCGAGCAGTACTTC
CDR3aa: CASSFGLAGGPGAEQYF

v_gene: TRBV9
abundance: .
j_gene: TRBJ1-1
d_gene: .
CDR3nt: TGTGCCAGCGGTGGTCTAACAGAGAACACTGAAGCTTTCTTT
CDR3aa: CASGGLTENTEAFF

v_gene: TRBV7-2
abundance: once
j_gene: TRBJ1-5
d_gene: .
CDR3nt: TGTGCCAGCAGCTTAAGTAGGACAGTAGAACAGCCCCAGCATTTT
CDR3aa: CASSLSRTVEQPQHF

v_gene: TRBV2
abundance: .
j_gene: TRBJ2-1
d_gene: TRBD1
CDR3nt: TGTGCCAGCAAGACCACCGGGACAGGGGGAGAGCAGTTCTTC
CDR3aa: CASKTTGTGGEQFF

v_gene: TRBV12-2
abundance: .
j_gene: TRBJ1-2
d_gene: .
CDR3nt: TGTGCAAGTCGCCCGGGACAGGGGATTTATGGCTACACCTTC
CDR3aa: CASRPGQGIYGYTF

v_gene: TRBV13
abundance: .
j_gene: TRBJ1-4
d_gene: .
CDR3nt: TGTGCCAGCAGCTTACAGGGCCGAACGGAAAAACTGTTTTTT
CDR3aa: CASSLQGRTEKLFF

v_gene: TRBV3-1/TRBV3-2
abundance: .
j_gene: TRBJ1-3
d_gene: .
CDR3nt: TGTGCCAGCAGCCGAGGCGGGATCTCTGGAAACACCATATATTTT
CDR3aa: CASSRGGISGNTIYF